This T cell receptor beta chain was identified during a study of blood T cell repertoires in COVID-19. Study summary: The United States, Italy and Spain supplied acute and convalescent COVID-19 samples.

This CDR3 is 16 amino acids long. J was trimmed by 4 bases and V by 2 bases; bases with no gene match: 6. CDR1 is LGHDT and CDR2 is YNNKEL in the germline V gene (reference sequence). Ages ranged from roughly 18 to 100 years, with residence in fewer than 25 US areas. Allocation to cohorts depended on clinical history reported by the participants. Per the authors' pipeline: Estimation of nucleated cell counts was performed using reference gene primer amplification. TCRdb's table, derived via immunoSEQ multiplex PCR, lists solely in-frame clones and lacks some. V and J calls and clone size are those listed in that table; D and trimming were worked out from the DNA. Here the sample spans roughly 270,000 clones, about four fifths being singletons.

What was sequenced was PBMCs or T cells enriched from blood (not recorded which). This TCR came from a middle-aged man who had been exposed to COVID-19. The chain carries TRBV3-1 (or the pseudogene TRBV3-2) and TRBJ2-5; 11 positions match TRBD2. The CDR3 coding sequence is TGTGCCAGCAGCCAACCCCTAGCGGGAGGTCGAGAGACCCAGTACTTC. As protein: CASSQPLAGGRETQYF.